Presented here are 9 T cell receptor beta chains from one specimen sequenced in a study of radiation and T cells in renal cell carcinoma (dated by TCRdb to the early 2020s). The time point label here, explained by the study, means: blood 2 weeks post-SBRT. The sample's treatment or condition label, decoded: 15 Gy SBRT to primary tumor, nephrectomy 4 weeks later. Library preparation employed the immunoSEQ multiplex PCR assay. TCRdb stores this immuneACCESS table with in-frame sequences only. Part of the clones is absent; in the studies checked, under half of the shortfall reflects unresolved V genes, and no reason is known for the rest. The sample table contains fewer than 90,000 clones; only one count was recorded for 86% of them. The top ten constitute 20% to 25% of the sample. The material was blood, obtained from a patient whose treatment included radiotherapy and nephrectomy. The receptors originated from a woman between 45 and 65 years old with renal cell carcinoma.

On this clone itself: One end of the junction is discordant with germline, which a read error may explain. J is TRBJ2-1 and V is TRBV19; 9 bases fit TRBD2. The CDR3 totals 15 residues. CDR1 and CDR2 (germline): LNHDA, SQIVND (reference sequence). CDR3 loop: CASSINNGGGTSKVF. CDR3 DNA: TGTGCCAGTAGTATAAATAACGGGGGCGGGACTAGCAAAGTCTTC.

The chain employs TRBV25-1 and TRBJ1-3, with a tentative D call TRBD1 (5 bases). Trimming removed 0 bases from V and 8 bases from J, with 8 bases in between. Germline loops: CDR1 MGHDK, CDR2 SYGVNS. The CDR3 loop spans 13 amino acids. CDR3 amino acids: CASSEYGADTIYF. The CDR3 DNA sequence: TGTGCCAGCAGTGAATATGGGGCTGACACCATATATTTT.

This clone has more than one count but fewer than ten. In DNA form, the CDR3 reads TGTGCCAGCAGCTTAGTGGGGGGCTCTGGAAACACCATATATTTT. Its protein is CASSLVGGSGNTIYF. The chain employs TRBV13 and TRBJ1-3; D perhaps matches TRBD1 (5 bases). Per germline, CDR1 PRHDT and CDR2 FYEKMQ (reference sequence). The ends were cut back, 1 base at V and 0 bases at J, with 7 bases in the middle. The CDR3 sequence is 15 residues long.

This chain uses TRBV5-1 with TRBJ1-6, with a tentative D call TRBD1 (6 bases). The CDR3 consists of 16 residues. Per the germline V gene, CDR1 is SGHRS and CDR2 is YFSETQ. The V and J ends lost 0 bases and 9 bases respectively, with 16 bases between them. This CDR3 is CASSLGNRVAGSPLHF. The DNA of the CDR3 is TGCGCCAGCAGCTTGGGAAACAGGGTTGCTGGTTCACCCCTCCACTTT.

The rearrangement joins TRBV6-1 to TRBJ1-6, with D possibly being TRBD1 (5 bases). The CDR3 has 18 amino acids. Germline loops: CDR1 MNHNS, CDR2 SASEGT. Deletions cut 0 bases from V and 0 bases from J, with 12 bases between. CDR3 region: CASSEAIGGGSYNSPLHF. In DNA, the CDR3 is TGTGCCAGCAGTGAAGCAATCGGGGGGGGCTCCTATAATTCACCCCTCCACTTT.

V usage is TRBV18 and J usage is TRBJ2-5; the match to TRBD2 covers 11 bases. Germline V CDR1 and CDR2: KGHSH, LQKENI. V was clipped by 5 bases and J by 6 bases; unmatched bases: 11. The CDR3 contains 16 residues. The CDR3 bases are TGTGCCAGCTCAGCAACTAGCGGGAGAGGCACAAAGACCCAGTACTTC. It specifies CASSATSGRGTKTQYF.

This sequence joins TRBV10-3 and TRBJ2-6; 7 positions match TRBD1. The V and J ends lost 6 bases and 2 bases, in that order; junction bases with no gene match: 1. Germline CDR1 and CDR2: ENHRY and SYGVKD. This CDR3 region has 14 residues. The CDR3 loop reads CAIRGTAGANVLTF. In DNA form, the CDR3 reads TGTGCCATCAGGGGGACAGCTGGGGCCAACGTCCTGACTTTC.

The CDR3 DNA sequence: TGTGCCAGCAGTAGCCGGGACGGCTATAATTCACCCCTCCACTTT. Protein: CASSSRDGYNSPLHF. V usage is TRBV28 and J usage is TRBJ1-6; a weak D match, TRBD1 (5 bases). The V gene's germline CDR1 is MDHEN and CDR2 SYDVKM. Trimming stripped 5 bases from V and 3 bases from J, with 11 bases between. The CDR3 runs 15 residues. Supplemented by reference TRBV28 and TRBJ1-6, the full variable domain reads DVKVTQSSRYLVKRTGEKVFLECVQDMDHENMFWYRQDPGLGLRLIYFSYDVKMKEKGDIPEGYSVSREKKERFSLILESASTNQTSMYLCASSSRDGYNSPLHFGNGTRLTVT.

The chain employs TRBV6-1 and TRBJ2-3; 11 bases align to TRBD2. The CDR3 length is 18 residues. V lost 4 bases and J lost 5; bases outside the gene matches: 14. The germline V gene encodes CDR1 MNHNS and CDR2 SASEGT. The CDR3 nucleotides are TGTGCCAGCAGTGCGACTAGCGGGACTCTGAGGGGTAGAGATACGCAGTATTTT. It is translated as CASSATSGTLRGRDTQYF.